This entry features one TCR beta chain sequence. The V gene end was trimmed by 5 bases and the J gene end by 6 bases; junction bases not matched to a gene: 7. This CDR3 has 12 amino acids. Germline loops: CDR1 GTSNPN, CDR2 SVGIG (reference sequence). The record originates from a study of human T cells and chemical hapten exposure. Study in general: Patches with 0.01% DPC went on the upper back, and the tests were read at 6 days.

Original analysis: Per sample, the median was 95,638 TCRs, with values from roughly 23,000 to 640,000. TCRdb passed the RACE reads through MiXCR, listing each CDR3 protein once. What appears here as the V and J calls and clone size reflects TCRdb's work, not the paper's. Found here are tens of thousands of distinct CDR3 sequences, under 15% of them singletons; the top ten hold 2.4%. Regarding time point: patch test 3, about 24 weeks after DPC sensitization. Treatment defined: therapeutic diphenylcyclopropenone sensitization with weekly scalp DPC. This TCR was sampled from a young man with alopecia areata. Some clones in this sample may be carry-over from other donors' samples. This specimen was whole blood, taken in connection with sensitization to the hapten diphenylcyclopropenone (DPC). This chain connects TRBV30 to TRBJ2-7, with 7 nucleotides matching TRBD1. CDR3 amino acids: CAWGTALGEQYF. The CDR3 DNA follows: TGTGCCTGGGGGACAGCGTTGGGCGAGCAGTACTTC.